This record covers a single T cell receptor (beta chain). In germline, CDR1 is SQVTM, CDR2 ANQGSEA. This CDR3 region has 13 residues. The J segment lost 10 bases and the V segment lost 5 bases, leaving 11 bases of the junction unmatched. Random hexamers primed reverse transcription of about 0.45 to 1 ug RNA. TCRdb reprocessed the immunoSEQ multiplex PCR reads via MiXCR and lists one record per CDR3 protein. The sample contains around 180,000 distinct CDR3 sequences, 90% to 97% of which appear only once. This sample is drawn from a study of CD8 T cells in Susac syndrome. Sequencing was done on a sample of CD4+ T cells from PBMCs. The chain couples TRBV29-1 to TRBJ1-1; 9 bases are shared with TRBD1. This sequence was found in a human donor with multiple sclerosis. DNA of the CDR3: TGCAGCGTTTCCGGGACAGGGATAGGTCGAGCTTTCTTT. Encoded protein: CSVSGTGIGRAFF.